A selection of T cell receptor beta chains follows, all from one sample in a study of shared T cell receptors in the human thymus. TCRdb keeps only in-frame clones here, not all; method: immunoSEQ multiplex PCR. The sample lists more than 550,000 clones; approximately 87% were seen once. These data were also filed under a second study, of human thymus T cells.

The specimen sequenced was thymocytes. The receptor source for this set is a boy in the first two years of life with a congenital heart defect. CDR3s include the opening cysteine and the closing phenylalanine or tryptophan. A D gene is named only where the DNA matches it firmly. Rows may omit the clone size; those that give it use once, few, many or a size class.

J: TRBJ2-3
V: TRBV29-1
size: NA
D: NA
CDR3: CSVGSEERDTQYF
DNA: TGCAGCGTTGGTTCGGAGGAAAGGGATACGCAGTATTTT

J: TRBJ1-1
V: TRBV19
size: NA
D: NA
CDR3: CASRSFGGDTEAFF
DNA: TGTGCCAGTAGATCTTTTGGAGGGGACACTGAAGCTTTCTTT

J: TRBJ1-3
V: TRBV15
size: NA
D: NA
CDR3: CATRNRNSGNTIYF
DNA: TGTGCCACCAGGAACAGGAACTCTGGAAACACCATATATTTT

J: TRBJ1-1
V: TRBV19
size: NA
D: NA
CDR3: CASSISWGGTEAFF
DNA: TGTGCCAGTAGTATCTCGTGGGGGGGCACTGAAGCTTTCTTT

J: TRBJ2-7
V: TRBV13
size: NA
D: TRBD1
CDR3: CASSSLTGGRTYEQYF
DNA: TGTGCCAGCAGCTCCTTGACAGGGGGGAGGACCTACGAGCAGTACTTC

J: TRBJ2-2
V: TRBV29-1
size: NA
D: NA
CDR3: CSVDRGGTGELFF
DNA: TGCAGCGTTGACAGGGGTGGCACCGGGGAGCTGTTTTTT

J: TRBJ2-7
V: TRBV4-3
size: NA
D: TRBD2
CDR3: CASSVHPGLADEQYF
DNA: TGCGCCAGCAGCGTCCACCCGGGACTAGCAGACGAGCAGTACTTC

J: TRBJ1-4
V: TRBV6-1
size: NA
D: TRBD1
CDR3: CASSDPGQGVTNEKLFF
DNA: TGTGCCAGCAGTGATCCGGGACAGGGAGTAACTAATGAAAAACTGTTTTTT

J: TRBJ1-2
V: TRBV6-1
size: once
D: TRBD1
CDR3: CASSEEVAGGPLNYGYTF
DNA: TGTGCCAGCAGTGAAGAGGTCGCAGGGGGCCCCCTTAACTATGGCTACACCTTC

J: TRBJ2-7
V: TRBV14
size: NA
D: NA
CDR3: CASSTYSRSGEQYF
DNA: TGTGCCAGCAGCACCTACTCCCGGTCGGGTGAGCAGTACTTC

J: TRBJ2-1
V: TRBV4-3
size: NA
D: NA
CDR3: CASSQVGGGNYNEQFF
DNA: TGCGCCAGCAGCCAAGTGGGTGGCGGGAATTACAATGAGCAGTTCTTC

J: TRBJ2-5
V: TRBV13
size: NA
D: TRBD1
CDR3: CASSLFRQGKETQYF
DNA: TGTGCCAGCAGCTTATTTAGACAGGGCAAAGAGACCCAGTACTTC

J: TRBJ2-2
V: TRBV5-6
size: NA
D: NA
CDR3: CASSQTSPGTGELFF
DNA: TGTGCCAGCAGCCAGACTTCGCCGGGCACCGGGGAGCTGTTTTTT

J: TRBJ1-1
V: TRBV11-2
size: NA
D: NA
CDR3: CASSPKLGGRNDTEAFF
DNA: TGTGCCAGCAGTCCAAAACTAGGGGGTAGAAACGACACTGAAGCTTTCTTT

J: TRBJ2-3
V: TRBV7-8
size: NA
D: TRBD2
CDR3: CASSVGLVAGESDTQYF
DNA: TGTGCCAGCAGCGTAGGACTAGTGGCGGGGGAGTCGGATACGCAGTATTTT

J: TRBJ1-6
V: TRBV30
size: NA
D: NA
CDR3: CAWSVRAGNGPLHF
DNA: TGTGCCTGGAGTGTTCGGGCAGGGAACGGCCCCCTCCACTTT

J: TRBJ1-1
V: TRBV27
size: NA
D: NA
CDR3: CASSTRQDGHTEAFF
DNA: TGTGCCAGCAGCACAAGACAGGACGGGCACACTGAAGCTTTCTTT

J: TRBJ2-3
V: TRBV7-6
size: once
D: TRBD2
CDR3: CASSLVGTSHGGDTQYF
DNA: TGTGCCAGCAGCTTAGTGGGGACTAGCCACGGAGGGGATACGCAGTATTTT

J: TRBJ2-7
V: TRBV5-1
size: NA
D: TRBD1
CDR3: CASSSAGTGSYEQYF
DNA: TGCGCCAGCAGTTCTGCCGGGACAGGCTCCTACGAGCAGTACTTC

J: TRBJ2-3
V: TRBV4-3
size: NA
D: NA
CDR3: CASSQERGGSDTQYF
DNA: TGCGCCAGCAGCCAAGAACGGGGAGGTTCAGATACGCAGTATTTT

J: TRBJ1-1
V: TRBV5-1
size: NA
D: NA
CDR3: CASSLDRDVEAFF
DNA: TGCGCCAGCAGCTTGGACAGGGACGTTGAAGCTTTCTTT

J: TRBJ1-6
V: TRBV20-1
size: NA
D: NA
CDR3: CSARRSPLHF
DNA: TGCAGTGCTAGACGTTCCCCCCTCCACTTT